One TCR beta chain is described in this entry. In the original analysis: Quantification of nucleated cells was approximated via reference gene primer amplification. Clones were read by immunoSEQ multiplex PCR, and TCRdb kept only the in-frame ones, dropping some. V and J calls and clone size come straight from that table; D and trimming were deduced from the DNA. The table lists 200,000 to 250,000 clones, 70% to 90% of them singletons. This entry comes from a study of blood T cell repertoires in COVID-19. Residents of over 20 US areas, aged roughly 18 to 89 years, made up the participants. V was shortened by 0 bases and J by 3 bases, with 9 bases between the two germline ends. The germline V gene has CDR1 LGHDT and CDR2 YNNKEL (reference sequence). The CDR3 runs to 14 residues.

The clonotype originates from a man aged 25-45 years with acute COVID-19. The V gene is TRBV3-1 (or the pseudogene TRBV3-2), the J gene TRBJ2-7; D is perhaps TRBD2 (5 bases). Sequencing used PBMCs or T cells enriched from blood (not recorded which). The CDR3 bases are TGTGCCAGCAGCCAAGATCTGGGGAGCTACGAGCAGTACTTC. Its protein product is CASSQDLGSYEQYF.